Following are 20 T cell receptor beta chains from one sample sequenced in a study of blood T cell repertoires in COVID-19. The repertoire was sequenced with immunoSEQ multiplex PCR; TCRdb's copy has only in-frame clones and lacks some. The sample carries tens of thousands of clones, approximately 91% recorded once. Specimen: peripheral blood. These receptors came from a human donor in a cohort sampled during active COVID-19.

The chain is built from TRBV6-5 and TRBJ2-5; 13 bases are shared with TRBD2. This CDR3 region has 15 residues. CDR1 and CDR2 (germline): MNHEY, SVGAGI. With 5 bases clipped from V and 1 base from J, the junction kept 1 base outside the gene matches. The CDR3 here is CASSTSGGVQETQYF. The CDR3 DNA reads as TGTGCCAGCAGTACTAGCGGGGGGGTCCAAGAGACCCAGTACTTC.

V usage is TRBV7-2 and J usage is TRBJ2-3; TRBD2 agrees at 7 bases. Germline V lookup: CDR1 SGHTA, CDR2 FQGNSA. Trimming removed 5 bases from V and 6 bases from J; junction bases left unmatched: 11. The CDR3 covers 15 residues. In DNA form, the CDR3 reads TGTGCCAGCAGCCAAGCGGGGATTTTCTCGGATACGCAGTATTTT. This gives the protein CASSQAGIFSDTQYF. Together with reference TRBV7-2 and TRBJ2-3, the CDR3 gives the full variable domain: GAGVSQSPSNKVTEKGKDVELRCDPISGHTALYWYRQSLGQGLEFLIYFQGNSAPDKSGLPSDRFSAERTGGSVSTLTIQRTQQEDSAVYLCASSQAGIFSDTQYFGPGTRLTVL.

The genes are TRBV7-3 and TRBJ1-5; TRBD1 matches 10 bases. Trimming took 5 bases from V and 4 from J; bases not matched to a gene: 2. The CDR3 runs to 14 residues. Germline values: CDR1 SGHTA, CDR2 FQGTGA. Written as DNA, the CDR3 is TGTGCCAGCAGCCTGGACAGGGGGAATCAGCCCCAGCATTTT. It yields the protein CASSLDRGNQPQHF.

The genes are TRBV10-3 and TRBJ1-1; the D is unclear. Between the trimmed V and J ends, which lost 4 bases and 3 bases, there was a span of 9 bases. CDR3 length equals 13 residues. The germline gives CDR1 ENHRY, CDR2 SYGVKD. CDR3 DNA sequence: TGTGCCATCAGTGGTACGGTGGACACTGAAGCTTTCTTT. Amino acids: CAISGTVDTEAFF.

This clone was detected only once. This rearrangement joins TRBV7-9 to TRBJ2-1; TRBD2 matches 8 bases. This CDR3 comprises 14 residues. J lost 3 bases, V lost 2 bases, and 0 bases had no gene match. Germline V gene sequence: CDR1 SEHNR, CDR2 FQNEAQ (reference sequence). The DNA of the CDR3 is TGTGCCAGCAGCTTAACTAGCGGCTACAATGAGCAGTTCTTC. Translating gives CASSLTSGYNEQFF. The variable domain in full, completed from reference TRBV7-9 and TRBJ2-1, reads DTGVSQNPRHKITKRGQNVTFRCDPISEHNRLYWYRQTLGQGPEFLTYFQNEAQLEKSRLLSDRFSAERPKGSFSTLEIQRTEQGDSAMYLCASSLTSGYNEQFFGPGTRLTVL.

This clone appeared once. The chain has TRBV6-5 and TRBJ2-1; D is uncertain. This CDR3 is built from 13 residues. CDR1 is MNHEY and CDR2 is SVGAGI in the germline V gene. V lost 6 bases to trimming and J lost 6 bases, with 12 bases between them. The CDR3 region is CASSPSILNEQFF. CDR3 in DNA: TGTGCCAGCAGCCCCTCTATCCTCAATGAGCAGTTCTTC.

The chain has TRBV9 and TRBJ1-6; 7 bases line up with TRBD1. V trimming: 5 bases; J trimming: 9 bases; junction bases outside the gene matches: 8. The CDR3 is 14 residues long. Germline CDR1 SGDLS, CDR2 YYNGEE. The CDR3 spells CASSTRDSGSPLHF. CDR3 nucleotide sequence: TGTGCCAGCAGTACGAGGGACAGCGGTTCACCCCTCCACTTT.

The rearrangement joins TRBV9 to TRBJ2-2, with D possibly being TRBD1 (6 bases). The CDR3 extends over 14 amino acids. The V gene lost 4 bases and the J gene lost 5 bases, with 12 bases spanning the gap. Germline V CDR1 and CDR2: SGDLS, YYNGEE. The CDR3 DNA follows: TGTGCCAGCAGCTACGACAGGACTACCGGGGAGCTGTTTTTT. Encoded protein: CASSYDRTTGELFF.

This rearrangement joins TRBV20-1 to TRBJ1-2, with 10 bases aligning to TRBD1. The CDR3 consists of 14 residues. Trimming cost V 3 bases and J 2 bases; bases outside gene matches: 3. Germline-derived CDR1 and CDR2 are DFQATT and SNEGSKA (reference sequence). CDR3 in DNA: TGCAGTGCTAGTATGGGACAGGGGAACTATGGCTACACCTTC. Translated: CSASMGQGNYGYTF.

This rearrangement joins TRBV5-1 to TRBJ1-6; 7 bases align to TRBD1. Germline CDR1 is SGHRS and CDR2 is YFSETQ. The junction had 19 bases not matched to a gene; V was cut back by 1 base and J by 9 bases. The CDR3 has 19 amino acids. DNA of the CDR3: TGCGCCAGCAGCTTGTGGGCAGTTTCGGGAGGGGGCAAGAGTTCACCCCTCCACTTT. Amino acids: CASSLWAVSGGGKSSPLHF.

This clone was detected only a few times. The V and J genes are TRBV6-4 and TRBJ1-1, with 9 bases lining up with TRBD1. This CDR3 has 15 amino acids. The germline V gene has CDR1 MRHNA and CDR2 SNTAGT. The ends lost 6 bases at V and 0 bases at J; junction bases unmatched: 5. The CDR3 sequence: CASSPDRGMNTEAFF. CDR3 DNA sequence: TGTGCCAGCAGCCCCGACAGGGGGATGAACACTGAAGCTTTCTTT.

CDR3 nucleotide sequence: TGTGCCAGCAGTGAAGATACTAGCGGGGGGTTTGAGCAGTTCTTC. Translation gives CASSEDTSGGFEQFF. This sequence joins TRBV2 and TRBJ2-1, with 12 bases lining up with TRBD2. The CDR3 consists of 15 residues. J was trimmed by 9 bases and V by 1 base; bases with no gene match: 4. Looked up from germline, CDR1 is SNHLY and CDR2 is FYNNEI.

The V and J genes are TRBV19 and TRBJ1-3; 7 nucleotides agree with TRBD1. The CDR3 has 17 amino acids. Losses at the gene ends were 2 bases for V and 0 bases for J; bases not matched to a gene: 7. Germline V lookup: CDR1 LNHDA, CDR2 SQIVND (reference sequence). CDR3 region: CASSITGVLSSGNTIYF. The DNA for the CDR3 is TGTGCCAGTAGTATAACAGGGGTCTTGAGCTCTGGAAACACCATATATTTT.

The chain uses TRBV30 and TRBJ1-1, with 11 bases aligning to TRBD1. The V gene's germline CDR1 is GTSNPN and CDR2 SVGIG (reference sequence). The CDR3 sequence is 15 residues long. The V segment lost 1 base and the J segment 4 bases; nucleotides outside the gene matches: 5. DNA for the CDR3: TGTGCCTGGAGTGAAGGACAGGGGGCGCCCACTGAAGCTTTCTTT. It translates to CAWSEGQGAPTEAFF.

This rearrangement joins TRBV6-6 to TRBJ1-1; D is unresolved. CDR1 is MNHNY and CDR2 is SVGAGI in the germline V gene (reference sequence). Trimming stripped 8 bases from V and 2 bases from J, with 6 bases between. The CDR3 has 11 residues. The CDR3 sequence is CASSPNTEAFF. CDR3 nucleotides: TGTGCCAGCTCCCCTAACACTGAAGCTTTCTTT.

The rearrangement links TRBV29-1 to TRBJ2-3, with 11 bases lining up with TRBD2. The V segment lost 6 bases and the J segment 4 bases; nucleotides outside the gene matches: 9. The CDR3 contains 15 residues. Per the germline V gene, CDR1 is SQVTM and CDR2 is ANQGSEA. CDR3 region: CSVRVGTSGADTQYF. CDR3 nucleotide sequence: TGCAGCGTGAGGGTAGGGACTAGCGGCGCAGATACGCAGTATTTT.

The rearrangement joins TRBV4-1 to TRBJ2-3; D not certain. CDR1 and CDR2 from the germline V gene are MGHRA and YSYEKL. The CDR3 totals 13 residues. The V end lost 0 bases, the J end lost 5 bases, and 6 bases lay between the germline ends. As DNA, the CDR3 is TGCGCCAGCAGCCAAGATTCAGAAGATACGCAGTATTTT. Protein sequence: CASSQDSEDTQYF.

The chain links TRBV29-1 to TRBJ1-3; possibly TRBD1 for D (6 bases). In germline, CDR1 is SQVTM, CDR2 ANQGSEA. The ends were cut back, 6 bases at V and 4 bases at J, with 13 bases in the middle. The CDR3 has 13 amino acids. The CDR3 DNA follows: TGCAGCGTGACCACAGGGTCCGGAAACACCATATATTTT. This codes for CSVTTGSGNTIYF.

The V call is TRBV6-2 or TRBV6-3, the J call TRBJ2-3, with D perhaps TRBD1 (5 bases). The germline CDR1 and CDR2 sequences are MNHEY and SVGEGT. The CDR3 extends over 15 amino acids. V dropped 4 bases and J dropped 0 bases, with 11 bases sitting between them. CDR3: CASSSRTRSTDTQYF. CDR3 DNA: TGTGCCAGCAGTTCCCGGACAAGGAGCACAGATACGCAGTATTTT.

The rearrangement joins TRBV6-5 to TRBJ2-6, with D possibly matching TRBD1 (6 bases). Germline CDR1 and CDR2: MNHEY and SVGAGI. V shed 6 bases and J shed 0 bases, with 9 bases lying between them. The CDR3 totals 15 residues. CDR3 bases: TGTGCCAGCAGCCTCAGGGGCTCTGGGGCCAACGTCCTGACTTTC. Translated: CASSLRGSGANVLTF.